The clone carrying this T cell receptor (beta chain) was recorded at least ten times. Antigen: not known. Arm-PCR of CDR3 regions and iRepertoire HTBI primers were used to build TCR beta libraries. In TCRdb, the multiplex PCR reads were re-called with MiXCR into one record per CDR3 protein. The table has some 370,000 distinct CDR3 sequences, roughly 23% seen once. The data belong to a study of regulatory T cells in long-lasting Graves disease. Study results and caveats: Tissue studied was limited to peripheral blood, excluding thyroid tissue. Accuracy could have been hurt by small sample size.

The germline V gene has CDR1 MDHEN and CDR2 SYDVKM. V was clipped by 2 bases and J by 0 bases; unmatched bases: 6. The CDR3 spans 16 residues. Time point in this sample: persistent/refractory GD, antithyroid drugs over 5 years with positive TRAb. TCR sequences were obtained from RNA taken from PBMCs. This TCR came from a woman aged 35 to 49 with Graves disease. This chain joins TRBV28 and TRBJ2-5; TRBD2 matches at 7 bases. Specimen: peripheral blood mononuclear cells (PBMCs), collected when the disease was refractory, from a patient treated with antithyroid drugs. The CDR3, as DNA: TGTGCCAGCAGTTTAAGTCTAGCGGACTACCAAGAGACCCAGTACTTC. It codes for CASSLSLADYQETQYF.